This T cell receptor (beta chain) was documented in a study of shared clonotypes between healthy human individuals (dated by TCRdb to 2020 to 2022). Looking at the study overall: The cohort comprised two women and a few men aged 18 to 49 years. For each donor, CD4 naive and CD4 memory were each given three plates, CD8 naive was given two plates, and CD8 memory was given one plate. Blood TCR repertoires of five healthy adults were deeply sequenced to estimate repertoire size and the extent of clonotype sharing between individuals. Libraries were prepared and TCR repertoires were sequenced by different laboratories using diverse techniques, in order to increase sequencing depth and limit assay-specific biases. Between about 0.94 and 8.9 billion PBMCs per donor were obtained by leukapheresis. What the work shows at the level of the full study, not this receptor alone: Even with the large sequencing depth, rarefaction of the sorted-subset datasets indicated that sequencing was incomplete. The small number of donors limited the genetic and exposure-history diversity represented. Compared with non-shared clonotypes, the clonotypes found in all four sorted-subset donors had higher generation probabilities. Sampling was restricted to blood, and TCR repertoires in tissue are likely to differ from TCR repertoires in blood. Across a handful of donors, roughly 5% of naive CD4, approximately 3.6% of naive CD8, approximately 2.5% of memory CD4, and over 0.35% of memory CD8 clonotypes were shared. Pairwise subsampling indicated that sequencing depth was expected to affect the degree of clonotype sharing among donors. Larger estimated clonotype richness was generally found for naive subsets than for memory subsets.

TCR CDR3 regions were amplified from genomic DNA by multiplex PCR using the deep immunoSEQ assay. Genomic DNA extracted from each cell subset was distributed evenly over all wells of several immunoSEQ 96-well plates, and each plate served as one replicate. For sorted subsets, around 0.2 ug of genomic DNA, equivalent to 25,000 to 35,000 T cell genomes, went into each replicate PCR. The purified libraries were quantified using a Qubit 3.0 fluorometer, sized with a Bioanalyzer 2100, and then quantified again using the KAPA Library Quantification kit. Every immunoSEQ 96-well plate was sequenced on a dedicated single-read 150-cycle Illumina NextSeq 550 flow cell. In the source study's methods: Because the immunoSEQ output held only junctional sequences and lacked quality scores, the filtering could not match the filtering applied to full-length reads. To assign V/J genes and CDR3, sequences were annotated using PyIR, a Python wrapper for IgBLAST v1.9, with IMGT germline references. Any read was removed if the V/J assignment was weak (E-value above 1e-6), the CDR3 was missing, or the read contained stop codons, out-of-frame junctions, or ambiguous translated residues. V3J clonotypes were defined as sequences sharing an identical inferred V gene, J gene, and CDR3 amino acid sequence. Percentage overlap between repertoires was computed as shared unique clonotypes divided by the size of the smaller repertoire. Richness of each repertoire was evaluated using RTK rarefaction, the Chao1 estimator, and Recon v2.1 estimates of unobserved clonotypes. For all TCRbeta clonotypes obtained by the gDNA method from a handful of donors, generation probabilities were computed with OLGA. Entries here come from immuneACCESS through TCRdb and include only in-frame sequences with V and J called. Some clones fail to appear in such tables; in the studies checked, an unresolved V gene covers under half of the shortfall, and the cause of the remainder is unknown. From that table come the V and J calls and clone size; the DNA was used to work out D and trimming. The sample profile shows 2 million to 2.5 million clones; roughly 95% of them were found once. The top ten hold 0.1% to 0.15% of the sample.

The donors were healthy, HIV-negative adults who had no recently reported acute infections or vaccinations. All donors were Caucasian adults living in Nashville, Tennessee, USA. CD4+ T cells were enriched through magnetic negative selection, after which naive cells were positively selected on CD45RA and the remaining negative fraction served as the memory subset. Blood was obtained by leukapheresis, after which PBMCs were separated by Ficoll-Histopaque density gradient centrifugation and cryopreserved in liquid nitrogen vapor phase. Analytical flow cytometry was used to check the purity and quantity of every magnetically sorted T cell population. From each sorted fraction, genomic DNA was isolated and quantified by UV absorbance on a Nanodrop 2000c. Worth noting for this clone: Its specific antigen is unknown. Base qualities are not provided; no much larger clone lies one nucleotide away.

This sequence originates from a man younger than 35 in good health. The sample consisted of naive CD4+ T cells sorted from blood. Reading the label with the study, this specimen's cell subset or site is: CD45RA+ positively selected.

The nucleotide sequence reads TGCGCCAGCAGCCCTACTTACACAGATACGCAGTATTTT. This is translated as CASSPTYTDTQYF. This chain is built from TRBV4-3 and TRBJ2-3; the D segment cannot be called with confidence. The V and J ends are trimmed by 4 bases and 2 bases, leaving 7 bases between them. The CDR3 goes from the cysteine to the phenylalanine over 13 residues. The entry retains the CDR3 DNA only, 39 bases that are in frame from base 1. CDR1 LGHNA and CDR2 YSLEER are derived from the germline V gene.